One and the same sample provided the 8 T cell receptor beta chains below, sequenced in a study of identical twins. TCRdb itself ran the 5' RACE reads through MiXCR, one entry per CDR3 protein. The repertoire holds approximately 350,000 distinct CDR3 sequences, with about 12% as singletons. These same data were also listed under a study on yellow fever vaccine responses in identical twins.

The specimen sequenced was CD8+ T cells sorted from blood. Receptor source: a woman aged 18-35 years in good health.

This clonotype was seen more than once but under ten times. This chain connects TRBV7-9 to TRBJ1-2, with 10 nucleotides matching TRBD1. CDR1 and CDR2 (germline): SEHNR, FQNEAQ (reference sequence). V was pared by 1 base and J by 3 bases, with 5 bases of the junction left unmatched. The CDR3 consists of 16 residues. CDR3 loop: CASSLGLDRGDYGYTF. The CDR3 DNA reads as TGTGCCAGCAGCTTAGGATTGGACAGGGGGGACTATGGCTACACCTTC.

This rearrangement joins TRBV2 to TRBJ1-4; D is undetermined. The germline CDR1 and CDR2 sequences are SNHLY and FYNNEI. V was clipped by 2 bases and J by 7 bases, with 17 bases between them. The CDR3 runs 16 residues. The chain's CDR3 is CASSESRSGWGEKLFF. Here the CDR3 DNA reads TGTGCCAGCAGTGAATCCCGGTCGGGGTGGGGTGAAAAACTGTTTTTT.

This clonotype was picked up a small number of times. The chain couples TRBV5-5 to TRBJ2-2; D not resolved. Trimming took off 1 base at V and 2 bases at J, with 6 bases between the two ends. The CDR3 consists of 14 residues. CDR1 SGHKS and CDR2 YYEKEE come from the germline V gene (reference sequence). The CDR3: CASSLWLNTGELFF. In DNA, the CDR3 is TGTGCCAGCAGCTTGTGGCTAAACACCGGGGAGCTGTTTTTT.

The chain employs TRBV27 and TRBJ2-7, with TRBD2 identical over 7 bases. Losses at the gene ends were 4 bases for V and 6 bases for J; bases not matched to a gene: 9. CDR1 and CDR2 from the germline V gene are MNHEY and SMNVEV (reference sequence). The CDR3 runs to 14 residues. CDR3 protein: CASSWGGSGFEQYF. CDR3 DNA sequence: TGTGCCAGCAGTTGGGGCGGGAGTGGATTCGAGCAGTACTTC.

The chain recombines TRBV7-8 with TRBJ2-5; 10 bases map to TRBD2. V was pared by 0 bases and J by 3 bases, with 1 base of the junction left unmatched. The CDR3 runs 15 residues. From germline, CDR1 is SGHVS and CDR2 FQNEAQ. The CDR3 nucleotides read TGTGCCAGCAGCTTAGCCGGGACTAGCGAAGAGACCCAGTACTTC. Its protein is CASSLAGTSEETQYF.

The chain joins TRBV3-1 to TRBJ2-5, with 7 bases matching TRBD1. CDR1 and CDR2 from the germline V gene are LGHDT and YNNKEL (reference sequence). V dropped 4 bases and J dropped 4; count of bases not matched to a gene: 9. The CDR3 is made up of 15 amino acids. CDR3 DNA: TGTGCCAGCAGCCCAGGGGTGGCAGGGGGAGAGACCCAGTACTTC. As protein: CASSPGVAGGETQYF.

This clonotype was seen more than once but under ten times. The V gene is TRBV12-3 or TRBV12-4, the J gene TRBJ2-1; the D is unclear. The ends were cut back, 5 bases at V and 5 bases at J, with 10 bases in the middle. This CDR3 region has 13 residues. The CDR3 coding sequence is TGTGCCAGCAGTACCGTCAGCGACAATGAGCAGTTCTTC. It translates to CASSTVSDNEQFF.

This clonotype was observed a few times. The V and J genes are TRBV10-3 and TRBJ2-3; 13 bases are shared with TRBD2. Germline CDR1 reads ENHRY; CDR2 reads SYGVKD. The CDR3 is 18 residues long. The V and J ends lost 2 bases and 2 bases, in that order; junction bases with no gene match: 7. CDR3: CAISEGGTSGTITDTQYF. The CDR3 DNA follows: TGTGCCATCAGTGAGGGCGGGACTAGCGGGACGATCACAGATACGCAGTATTTT.